Following are 16 T cell receptor beta chains from one sample sequenced in a study of CD8 T cells in Susac syndrome. The RNA, about 0.45 to 1 ug, was put through reverse transcription using random hexamers. TCRdb processed the immunoSEQ multiplex PCR reads anew with MiXCR; each CDR3 protein has one entry. The table has about 300,000 distinct CDR3 sequences, about nine tenths seen once. Sequences were obtained from CD8+ T cells from PBMCs. The source of these receptors is a human donor with multiple sclerosis.

The chain uses TRBV20-1 and TRBJ2-7, with D hard to call. CDR1 is DFQATT and CDR2 is SNEGSKA in the germline V gene (reference sequence). The CDR3 totals 14 residues. The CDR3 DNA is TGCAGCACCTCCGTCTCAATGAACCTATTCGAGCAGTACTTC. Its translation: CSTSVSMNLFEQYF.

V gene TRBV13 combines with J gene TRBJ2-7; 12 bases map to TRBD2. The CDR3 runs 15 residues. CDR1 PRHDT and CDR2 FYEKMQ come from the germline V gene (reference sequence). V lost 4 bases and J lost 3; bases outside the gene matches: 4. The CDR3: CASSSLAGGGYEQYF. CDR3 sequence (DNA): TGTGCCAGCAGCTCCCTAGCGGGAGGGGGCTACGAGCAGTACTTC.

The CDR3 loop reads CASSQGWSDYGYTF. CDR3 DNA: TGTGCCAGCAGCCAAGGATGGTCGGACTATGGCTACACCTTC. V usage is TRBV7-9 and J usage is TRBJ1-2; D unclear. The ends were cut back, 5 bases at V and 3 bases at J, with 13 bases in the middle. The CDR3 is 14 residues long. Germline CDR1 is SEHNR and CDR2 is FQNEAQ (reference sequence).

CDR3 nucleotide sequence: TGTGCCAGCAGCTGGGCTCTCATACCCTACGAGCAGTACTTC. Translation: CASSWALIPYEQYF. This chain uses TRBV3-1 with TRBJ2-7, with unresolved D. Per germline, CDR1 LGHDT and CDR2 YNNKEL (reference sequence). The V and J ends lost 5 bases and 2 bases respectively, with 13 bases between them. This CDR3 has 14 residues.

The CDR3 coding sequence is TGCGCCAGCAGCTTAGGAGAGGCGGGGGTTGGAGAGACCCAGTACTTC. Its protein product is CASSLGEAGVGETQYF. J is TRBJ2-5 and V is TRBV5-1; 7 bases match TRBD2. Per the germline V gene, CDR1 is SGHRS and CDR2 is YFSETQ. The CDR3 has 16 residues. The trim removed 2 bases at V and 4 bases at J, leaving 11 bases unmatched.

V usage is TRBV24-1 and J usage is TRBJ2-3, with 7 bases matching TRBD1. Trimming removed 4 bases from V and 6 bases from J; junction bases left unmatched: 12. Per germline, CDR1 KGHDR and CDR2 SFDVKD. This CDR3 spans 16 amino acids. The CDR3, as DNA: TGTGCCACCAGTGACCCGGGACAGACCTATGAGGATACGCAGTATTTT. Translated, it gives CATSDPGQTYEDTQYF.

This sequence joins TRBV7-8 and TRBJ2-2; maybe TRBD1 (6 bases). With 8 bases removed from V and 2 bases from J, the gap between germline ends came to 15 bases. Per the germline V gene, CDR1 is SGHVS and CDR2 is FQNEAQ. CDR3 size: 15 residues. The CDR3 loop is CASCALDSNTGELFF. The CDR3 DNA reads TGTGCCAGCTGTGCCCTGGACAGTAACACCGGGGAGCTGTTTTTT.

The chain is built from TRBV29-1 and TRBJ2-3; 11 nucleotides match TRBD2. The CDR3 covers 16 residues. CDR1 and CDR2 (germline): SQVTM, ANQGSEA. V was pared by 6 bases and J by 2 bases, with 10 bases of the junction left unmatched. In DNA, the CDR3 is TGCAGCGTCCTACGGCTAGCGGGAGGACTCACAGATACGCAGTATTTT. It is translated as CSVLRLAGGLTDTQYF.

The chain links TRBV20-1 to TRBJ1-1, with D possibly matching TRBD1 (5 bases). Germline V CDR1 and CDR2: DFQATT, SNEGSKA (reference sequence). Trimming shortened V by 1 base and J by 5 bases, and 17 bases separated the two germline ends. The CDR3 has 15 amino acids. The CDR3 nucleotides are TGCAGTGCTAGAGGCAGGGTGGCGGGAATGACTGAAGCTTTCTTT. It specifies CSARGRVAGMTEAFF.

This chain links TRBV20-1 with TRBJ2-7; 10 bases align to TRBD2. J lost 4 bases, V lost 4 bases, and 13 bases had no gene match. The CDR3 totals 16 residues. The germline V gene encodes CDR1 DFQATT and CDR2 SNEGSKA (reference sequence). The CDR3 sequence is CSAISMSGGENYEQYF. CDR3 nucleotide sequence: TGCAGTGCTATCTCGATGAGCGGGGGGGAAAATTACGAGCAGTACTTC.

The chain carries TRBV28 and TRBJ2-3; 9 nucleotides agree with TRBD2. Germline V gives CDR1 MDHEN, CDR2 SYDVKM. The CDR3 is 18 residues long. J lost 0 bases, V lost 1 base, and 8 bases had no gene match. CDR3 DNA sequence: TGTGCCAGCAGTTTATCCCCCCTTGCGGGGGGGAGCACAGATACGCAGTATTTT. Residues: CASSLSPLAGGSTDTQYF.

This clonotype was seen a single time. V is TRBV2 and J is TRBJ2-2, with D tentatively TRBD1 (6 bases). Germline loops: CDR1 SNHLY, CDR2 FYNNEI. CDR3 length: 13 amino acids. Trimming removed 6 bases at V and 6 bases at J, with 11 bases between. The CDR3 is CASRDTGPGELFF. CDR3 sequence (DNA): TGTGCCAGCAGAGACACAGGGCCCGGGGAGCTGTTTTTT.

The gene calls are TRBV20-1 and TRBJ2-1; D gene ambiguous. Germline-derived CDR1 and CDR2 are DFQATT and SNEGSKA (reference sequence). This CDR3 spans 15 amino acids. Trimming pared 6 bases from V and 6 bases from J, leaving 21 bases between. CDR3 in DNA: TGCAGTGCCGACGGTGAAAACTACCACTCCAATGAGCAGTTCTTC. It encodes CSADGENYHSNEQFF.

This chain joins TRBV19 and TRBJ2-7, with 12 bases identical to TRBD2. Germline V lookup: CDR1 LNHDA, CDR2 SQIVND (reference sequence). V lost 5 bases and J lost 4; bases outside the gene matches: 6. CDR3 size: 15 residues. The CDR3 DNA sequence: TGTGCCAGTAGTGCCTCTAGCGGGAGGGGGTACGAGCAGTACTTC. The encoded protein is CASSASSGRGYEQYF.

The V and J genes are TRBV19 and TRBJ1-5, with D tentatively TRBD1 (6 bases). Deletions cut 9 bases from V and 0 bases from J, with 12 bases between. The CDR3 covers 14 residues. CDR1 and CDR2 (germline): LNHDA, SQIVND (reference sequence). The DNA for the CDR3 is TGTGCCAGCCAAGGGGGAGCTAGCAATCAGCCCCAGCATTTT. It is translated as CASQGGASNQPQHF.

This rearrangement joins TRBV29-1 to TRBJ2-7; possible D gene TRBD2, 6 bases. The germline V gene encodes CDR1 SQVTM and CDR2 ANQGSEA. The germline V and J ends were trimmed by 5 bases and 3 bases, with 23 bases remaining between them. This CDR3 spans 16 amino acids. CDR3 region: CSVLPQTRVGIYEQYF. As DNA, the CDR3 is TGCAGCGTTCTCCCCCAGACTAGAGTGGGGATCTACGAGCAGTACTTC.